This T cell receptor (beta chain) was obtained from a study of shared clonotypes between healthy human individuals. Notes on the study in general: Non-shared clonotypes displayed generation probabilities falling below those of clonotypes present in all four donors. Represented diversity (both genetic and exposure-history) was limited by the small number of donors.

A single count supports this clone. No antigen is known for it. Researchers divided each subset's genomic DNA evenly across several immunoSEQ plates. TCRdb's copy holds only in-frame clones and misses some; the assay was immunoSEQ multiplex PCR. The table has 2.3 million or so clones, 85% to 95% seen once. Germline V gene lookup returns CDR1 KGHSH and CDR2 LQKENI. The CDR3 consists of 15 residues. J was trimmed by 6 bases and V by 3 bases; bases with no gene match: 8. This chain joins TRBV18 and TRBJ1-5, with TRBD1 matching 7 bases. Sequenced material: naive CD4+ T cells from PBMCs. Subset noted: CD45RA+ positively selected. This TCR was sampled from a man aged 18 to 29 in good health. Some clones in this sample may be carry-over from other donors' samples. CDR3 region: CASSPGDRAGQPQHF. The CDR3 DNA sequence: TGTGCCAGCTCACCCGGTGACAGGGCAGGTCAGCCCCAGCATTTT.